These 17 T cell receptor beta chains were all obtained from the same sample, sequenced in a study of blood T cell repertoires in COVID-19. Libraries were prepared by immunoSEQ multiplex PCR; TCRdb keeps only in-frame clonotypes and omits some of them. The sample carries around 290,000 clones, 75% to 95% recorded once. Sequencing was done on a sample of PBMCs or T cells enriched from blood (not recorded which). The receptors stem from a woman in her thirties who had recovered from COVID-19.

The V gene is TRBV6-5, the J gene TRBJ2-1, with D maybe TRBD1 (5 bases). The CDR3 extends over 15 amino acids. Per germline, CDR1 MNHEY and CDR2 SVGAGI. V lost 7 bases to trimming and J lost 2 bases, with 15 bases between them. CDR3 protein: CASTYIDRPYNEQFF. CDR3 nucleotides: TGTGCCAGCACCTACATTGACAGACCCTACAATGAGCAGTTCTTC.

This clone is a singleton in its sample. V gene TRBV19 combines with J gene TRBJ2-7; TRBD1 matches 7 bases. The J segment lost 4 bases and the V segment lost 6 bases, leaving 6 bases of the junction unmatched. The CDR3 loop spans 13 amino acids. Per the germline V gene, CDR1 is LNHDA and CDR2 is SQIVND (reference sequence). The CDR3: CASRPGGRYEQYF. CDR3 nucleotide sequence: TGTGCCAGTAGGCCAGGGGGTCGTTACGAGCAGTACTTC.

Only a few counts were recorded for this clone. The chain carries TRBV3-1 (or the pseudogene TRBV3-2) and TRBJ1-6; the match to TRBD1 covers 7 bases. Trimming removed 6 bases from V and 11 bases from J; junction bases left unmatched: 10. Looked up from germline, CDR1 is LGHDT and CDR2 is YNNKEL (reference sequence). This CDR3 has 14 residues. The CDR3 spells CASSSHRGDTPLHF. The CDR3 bases are TGTGCCAGCAGTTCTCACAGGGGCGATACACCCCTCCACTTT.

The gene calls are TRBV19 and TRBJ2-2; a possible D gene is TRBD2 (6 bases). The germline V and J ends were trimmed by 4 bases and 3 bases, with 12 bases remaining between them. Per germline, CDR1 LNHDA and CDR2 SQIVND (reference sequence). CDR3 length: 15 residues. CDR3: CASSTQGGYTGELFF. The CDR3 DNA follows: TGTGCCAGTAGTACCCAGGGAGGTTACACCGGGGAGCTGTTTTTT.

The chain recombines TRBV5-6 with TRBJ1-2; D is possibly TRBD1 (6 bases). Germline-derived CDR1 and CDR2 are SGHDT and YYEEEE. This CDR3 has 14 amino acids. Trimming removed 0 bases at V and 8 bases at J, with 14 bases between. The chain's CDR3 is CASSLVRGSGGYTF. CDR3 DNA sequence: TGTGCCAGCAGCTTGGTCAGGGGCTCAGGCGGCTACACCTTC. Supplemented by reference TRBV5-6 and TRBJ1-2, the full variable domain reads DAGVTQSPTHLIKTRGQQVTLRCSPKSGHDTVSWYQQALGQGPQFIFQYYEEEERQRGNFPDRFSGHQFPNYSSELNVNALLLGDSALYLCASSLVRGSGGYTFGSGTRLTVV.

The J gene is TRBJ2-5, the V gene TRBV7-9, with TRBD2 matching 10 bases. The J segment lost 5 bases and the V segment lost 5 bases, leaving 5 bases of the junction unmatched. Germline CDR1 is SEHNR and CDR2 is FQNEAQ (reference sequence). CDR3 length: 14 amino acids. Here the CDR3 reads CASSGGLAIETQYF. As DNA, the CDR3 is TGTGCCAGCAGCGGGGGACTAGCGATTGAGACCCAGTACTTC.

In nucleotides, the CDR3 is TGTGCCAGCAGCGTAGAAAACTTCTCCTACGAGCAGTACTTC. This encodes CASSVENFSYEQYF. This rearrangement joins TRBV9 to TRBJ2-7; D call uncertain. Germline CDR1 is SGDLS and CDR2 is YYNGEE. The CDR3 has 14 amino acids. The V end lost 0 bases, the J end lost 0 bases, and 7 bases lay between the germline ends.

The gene calls are TRBV19 and TRBJ2-7; a weak D match, TRBD1 (6 bases). The CDR3 totals 13 residues. Trimming took off 3 bases at V and 5 bases at J, with 11 bases between the two ends. Germline V gene data show CDR1 as LNHDA and CDR2 as SQIVND (reference sequence). CDR3 region: CASSIWPGDEQYF. The CDR3 nucleotides read TGTGCCAGTAGTATCTGGCCAGGGGACGAGCAGTACTTC.

The chain links TRBV4-2 to TRBJ2-2; D perhaps matches TRBD1 (6 bases). In germline, CDR1 is LGHNA, CDR2 YNFKEQ. With 1 base removed from V and 1 base from J, the gap between germline ends came to 16 bases. The CDR3 extends over 18 amino acids. The CDR3 loop is CASSQAAPGTKNTGELFF. The DNA for the CDR3 is TGTGCCAGCAGCCAAGCCGCTCCCGGGACAAAGAACACCGGGGAGCTGTTTTTT.

The V call is TRBV7-2, the J call TRBJ2-7; 9 bases align to TRBD1. Per germline, CDR1 SGHTA and CDR2 FQGNSA. V trimming: 8 bases; J trimming: 6 bases; junction bases outside the gene matches: 11. The CDR3 sequence is 14 residues long. CDR3 protein: CASGPSWTGAEQYF. The CDR3 region has the DNA TGTGCCAGCGGCCCCAGCTGGACAGGGGCCGAGCAGTACTTC.

This clone is a singleton in its sample. V is TRBV6-2 or TRBV6-3 and J is TRBJ2-1; 8 nucleotides agree with TRBD2. Germline V lookup: CDR1 MNHEY, CDR2 SVGEGT. The V and J ends lost 0 bases and 9 bases, in that order; junction bases with no gene match: 16. This CDR3 has 18 amino acids. As DNA, the CDR3 is TGTGCCAGCAGTTACTCGATTTCACGGTCGGGAGGGCCGTCTGAGCAGTTCTTC. Translated, it gives CASSYSISRSGGPSEQFF.

The chain couples TRBV2 to TRBJ1-1; 10 positions agree with TRBD1. Germline lookup yields CDR1 SNHLY and CDR2 FYNNEI. The J segment lost 0 bases and the V segment lost 7 bases, leaving 11 bases of the junction unmatched. The CDR3 spans 17 residues. The CDR3 reads CASIQGTGAGMNTEAFF. CDR3 bases: TGTGCCAGCATTCAAGGGACAGGGGCGGGGATGAACACTGAAGCTTTCTTT.

This chain links TRBV6-5 with TRBJ1-2; 7 nucleotides match TRBD1. V was clipped by 8 bases and J by 1 base; unmatched bases: 10. The CDR3 loop spans 15 amino acids. Germline loops: CDR1 MNHEY, CDR2 SVGAGI. The CDR3 bases are TGTGCCAGCCAAAGTATGAGGGGGCTTAACTATGGCTACACCTTC. It encodes CASQSMRGLNYGYTF.

V is TRBV15 and J is TRBJ2-1, with TRBD2 identical over 10 bases. Germline V CDR1 and CDR2: LNHNV, YYDKDF (reference sequence). Trimming at V came to 1 base and at J to 2 bases, leaving 8 bases not matched to a gene. This CDR3 is built from 18 residues. CDR3 nucleotides: TGTGCCACCAGCAGAGTGCTACTAACTAGCGGGGCCTACAATGAGCAGTTCTTC. It is translated as CATSRVLLTSGAYNEQFF.

The V and J genes are TRBV5-1 and TRBJ2-3; D is uncertain. Germline loops: CDR1 SGHRS, CDR2 YFSETQ. V dropped 2 bases and J dropped 0 bases, with 7 bases sitting between them. The CDR3 runs 14 residues. The CDR3 region is CASSFGSSTDTQYF. CDR3 DNA: TGCGCCAGCAGCTTCGGTTCTAGCACAGATACGCAGTATTTT.

V usage is TRBV7-2 and J usage is TRBJ1-1; TRBD1 matches 7 bases. The CDR3 loop spans 15 amino acids. Germline V gives CDR1 SGHTA, CDR2 FQGNSA. J was trimmed by 2 bases and V by 3 bases; bases with no gene match: 6. CDR3 amino acids: CASSFRQGYNTEAFF. CDR3 sequence (DNA): TGTGCCAGCAGCTTCCGACAGGGATATAACACTGAAGCTTTCTTT.

The rearrangement links TRBV3-1 (or the pseudogene TRBV3-2) to TRBJ2-5; 11 bases agree with TRBD2. The CDR3 runs 18 residues. CDR1 LGHDT and CDR2 YNNKEL come from the germline V gene (reference sequence). Germline trimming cut 0 bases from V and 2 bases from J; bases unmatched to any gene: 8. CDR3 residues: CASSQEGLAVGVQETQYF. The CDR3 DNA is TGTGCCAGCAGCCAAGAGGGACTAGCGGTGGGGGTACAAGAGACCCAGTACTTC.